These 11 T cell receptor beta chains came from one sample sequenced in a study of Ad26.COV2.S vaccination and SARS-CoV-2 variants. Profiled with immunoSEQ multiplex PCR; TCRdb holds only in-frame clones, not every one. The table records about 680,000 clones, around 89% of them present only once. Treatment indicated: approximately 18 received Ad26.COV2.S at low or high dose, single or two shots; several received placebo; per-sample allocation not given. Collection of the samples took place on day 63 after the first injection of vaccine or placebo. Sequenced here: peripheral blood, sampled in a trial of Ad26.COV2.S vaccine versus placebo. These receptors originate from a person aged 18-65 years who received the Ad26.COV2.S COVID-19 vaccine or a placebo.

This rearrangement joins TRBV18 to TRBJ1-5; no firm D call. Germline V lookup: CDR1 KGHSH, CDR2 LQKENI. CDR3 length: 9 residues. Trimming stripped 8 bases from V and 7 bases from J, with 3 bases between. CDR3 loop: CASAQPQHF. The CDR3 region has the DNA TGTGCCAGCGCACAGCCCCAGCATTTT.

The gene calls are TRBV15 and TRBJ2-1, with TRBD2 matching over 11 bases. Trimming took 0 bases from V and 0 from J; bases not matched to a gene: 7. Looked up from germline, CDR1 is LNHNV and CDR2 is YYDKDF (reference sequence). This CDR3 contains 19 residues. CDR3 sequence (DNA): TGTGCCACCAGCAGAGATAGCGGACTAGCGGGCTACTCCTACAATGAGCAGTTCTTC. Its translation is CATSRDSGLAGYSYNEQFF.

The chain recombines TRBV7-9 with TRBJ2-5, with 14 bases matching TRBD2. Germline V gene lookup returns CDR1 SEHNR and CDR2 FQNEAQ (reference sequence). Trimming took 4 bases from V and 5 from J; bases not matched to a gene: 6. The CDR3 loop spans 16 amino acids. The CDR3: CASSSPGLAGVETQYF. CDR3 coding DNA: TGTGCCAGCAGCTCACCGGGACTAGCGGGAGTGGAGACCCAGTACTTC.

V usage is TRBV6-5 and J usage is TRBJ1-1, with D unresolved. Per the germline V gene, CDR1 is MNHEY and CDR2 is SVGAGI. The length of the CDR3 is 13 residues. The V end lost 6 bases, the J end lost 1 base, and 9 bases lay between the germline ends. CDR3 loop: CASSLGRNTEAFF. The CDR3 DNA reads TGTGCCAGCAGCCTGGGAAGGAACACTGAAGCTTTCTTT.

This clone has a handful of counts. The V call is TRBV27, the J call TRBJ2-2; tentative D call: TRBD1 (6 bases). CDR1 is MNHEY and CDR2 is SMNVEV in the germline V gene (reference sequence). The CDR3 loop spans 15 amino acids. Trimming left V 7 bases short and J 4 bases short, with 16 bases between. This CDR3 reads CASTIIQGSTGELFF. The CDR3 DNA is TGTGCCAGCACGATTATACAGGGAAGCACCGGGGAGCTGTTTTTT.

The rearrangement links TRBV2 to TRBJ1-1; D is undetermined. CDR1 and CDR2 from the germline V gene are SNHLY and FYNNEI. The length of the CDR3 is 13 residues. The V and J ends lost 4 bases and 1 base respectively, with 7 bases between them. The DNA for the CDR3 is TGTGCCAGCAGTGGTAGGTGGAACACTGAAGCTTTCTTT. Protein product: CASSGRWNTEAFF.

In its sample, this clone was seen once. This chain joins TRBV24-1 and TRBJ1-1, with 11 bases lining up with TRBD1. There are 15 residues in the CDR3. After removal of 3 bases from V and 5 bases from J, the junction contained 4 bases not matched to a gene. CDR1 is KGHDR and CDR2 is SFDVKD in the germline V gene. The CDR3 loop is CATSDPGQGETEAFF. The CDR3 DNA sequence: TGTGCCACCAGTGATCCGGGACAGGGGGAAACTGAAGCTTTCTTT.

DNA for the CDR3: TGTGCCAGCAGCGTAGACACTCAAGAGACCCAGTACTTC. This encodes CASSVDTQETQYF. The chain carries TRBV9 and TRBJ2-5; D unclear. Germline V gene sequence: CDR1 SGDLS, CDR2 YYNGEE. The CDR3 length is 13 residues. V gave up 0 bases and J gave up 2 bases, with 5 bases separating them. The full variable domain, in which reference TRBV9 and TRBJ2-5 provide the parts outside the CDR3, is DSGVTQTPKHLITATGQRVTLRCSPRSGDLSVYWYQQSLDQGLQFLIQYYNGEERAKGNILERFSAQQFPDLHSELNLSSLELGDSALYFCASSVDTQETQYFGPGTRLLVL.

The V call is TRBV6-5, the J call TRBJ1-5; D unclear. V shed 5 bases and J shed 6 bases, with 14 bases lying between them. The length of the CDR3 is 14 residues. The germline gives CDR1 MNHEY, CDR2 SVGAGI. CDR3 region: CASSPRGKGQPQHF. The CDR3 nucleotides read TGTGCCAGCAGTCCTCGGGGAAAGGGTCAGCCCCAGCATTTT.

The rearrangement uses TRBV7-9 and TRBJ2-5; D unresolved. V was clipped by 1 base and J by 2 bases, with 8 bases between them. The CDR3 runs 14 residues. CDR1 and CDR2 from the germline V gene are SEHNR and FQNEAQ (reference sequence). The CDR3 bases are TGTGCCAGCAGCTTAGAGGCGGAGCAAGAGACCCAGTACTTC. Protein product: CASSLEAEQETQYF.

The V and J genes are TRBV11-3 and TRBJ2-3; 8 bases are shared with TRBD2. Germline V gene sequence: CDR1 SGHNT, CDR2 YENEEA. The CDR3 loop spans 14 amino acids. V gave up 5 bases and J gave up 5 bases; unmatched junction bases: 6. The CDR3 DNA reads as TGTGCCAGCAGCGGAGCGGGAGAAGGAGATACGCAGTATTTT. Amino acid sequence: CASSGAGEGDTQYF.